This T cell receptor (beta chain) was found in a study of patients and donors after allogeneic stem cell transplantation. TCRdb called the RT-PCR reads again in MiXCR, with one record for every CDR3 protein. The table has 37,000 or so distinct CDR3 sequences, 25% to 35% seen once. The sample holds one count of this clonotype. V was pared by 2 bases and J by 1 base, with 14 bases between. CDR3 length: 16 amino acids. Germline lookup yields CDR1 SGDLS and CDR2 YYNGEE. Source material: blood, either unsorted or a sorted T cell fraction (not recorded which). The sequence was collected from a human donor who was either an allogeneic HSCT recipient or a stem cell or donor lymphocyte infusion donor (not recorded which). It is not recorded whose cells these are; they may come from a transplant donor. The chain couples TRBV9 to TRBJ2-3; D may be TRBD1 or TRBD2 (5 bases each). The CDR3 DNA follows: TGTGCCAGCAGCGTTGAGGGGCAAGGGGGCACAGATACGCAGTATTTT. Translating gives CASSVEGQGGTDTQYF.